The T cell receptor beta chain under discussion was sequenced for a study of blood T cell repertoires in COVID-19 (dated by TCRdb to 2018 to 2020). Regarding the research as a whole: Samples from collaborators originated in the United States, Italy and Spain and spanned both the acute and convalescent phases of COVID-19. The prospective study material was composed of cDNA or gDNA derived from T cells, B-cell-depleted T cells, or PBMCs. Subjects who had been exposed to COVID-19, were actively infected with it, or had recovered from it provided the deeply sampled blood TCRbeta repertoires that made up the dataset. The repertoires were released in a freely available public database intended as a resource for research on the immune response to SARS-CoV-2. The samples were drawn from the first 160 participants of the ongoing ImmuneRACE study and from 950 to 1,500 subjects provided by 6 global collaborators. Sample metadata almost always included a de-identified subject ID, COVID-19 status, age in years and sex. Where available, HLA class I and class II types were obtained from metadata supplied by the sample provider rather than from assay-based typing. Study-level results and caveats: How much clinical and demographic metadata was included differed by source and by participant, and the metadata was provided uncurated.

The immunoSEQ Assay, a bias-controlled multiplex PCR, was used to amplify TCRbeta CDR3 regions from genomic DNA. The source study handled its data this way. The number of nucleated cells in each sample was estimated by amplification of reference gene primers within the assay. Sequence reads were collapsed and filtered to measure the absolute abundance of every unique TCRbeta CDR3 rearrangement. For each sample, productive Simpson clonality was calculated as the square root of Simpson's diversity index over productive rearrangements. The source is immuneACCESS, and TCRdb retained only in-frame sequences with V and J called. Part of the clones is not carried over; for the studies checked, unresolved V genes explain less than half of this, and the remainder is unexplained. The DNA gave D and trimming, while V, J and clone size come from that table. This sample lists some 100,000 clones; 75% to 90% were detected once. Around 1.2% of the sample is taken by the ten largest.

The germline V gene (reference sequence) sets CDR1 to MNHEY and CDR2 to SMNVEV. The CDR3 starts with the cysteine, ends with the phenylalanine, and has 11 residues. Of the read, only the CDR3 DNA is kept; its 33 bases are in frame from base 1. The trim is 5 bases for V and 15 bases for J, with a gap of 14 bases between the germline ends. As for this clone: Its cognate antigen has yet to be identified. Base qualities are not recorded, but no much larger clone differs from it by a single base.

Collaborating institutions collected whole blood in K2EDTA tubes following their own protocols. For TCRbeta analysis, collaborators shipped samples in one of three forms: frozen whole blood, isolated PBMCs, or DNA extracted from either of those sample types. Recombination linked TRBV27 to TRBJ2-1, with a weak D call of TRBD1 (6 bases match). Sequenced input: peripheral blood. The sequence was collected from a human donor in a cohort sampled during active COVID-19. The DNA is as follows: TGTGCCAGCAGTGAGGACAGAGGGGTGTTCTTC. It specifies CASSEDRGVFF.